This T cell receptor beta chain stems from a study of blood T cell repertoires in COVID-19. At the level of the study: The United States, Italy and Spain supplied acute and convalescent COVID-19 samples.

Sequencing was performed with immunoSEQ multiplex PCR; in TCRdb, only in-frame clones are kept and a portion is missing. The sample has around 98,000 clones, around 85% seen once. Germline V gene data show CDR1 as SGHRS and CDR2 as YFSETQ. V lost 4 bases and J lost 2, with 11 bases in between. The CDR3 runs 14 residues. This rearrangement joins TRBV5-1 to TRBJ2-3; possibly TRBD2 for D (6 bases). The sequenced sample consisted of peripheral blood. This receptor was identified in a woman aged 60-70 years with acute or convalescent COVID-19. The DNA for the CDR3 is TGCGCCAGCAGCCCTGGGACTTTCACAGATACGCAGTATTTT. Its protein product is CASSPGTFTDTQYF.